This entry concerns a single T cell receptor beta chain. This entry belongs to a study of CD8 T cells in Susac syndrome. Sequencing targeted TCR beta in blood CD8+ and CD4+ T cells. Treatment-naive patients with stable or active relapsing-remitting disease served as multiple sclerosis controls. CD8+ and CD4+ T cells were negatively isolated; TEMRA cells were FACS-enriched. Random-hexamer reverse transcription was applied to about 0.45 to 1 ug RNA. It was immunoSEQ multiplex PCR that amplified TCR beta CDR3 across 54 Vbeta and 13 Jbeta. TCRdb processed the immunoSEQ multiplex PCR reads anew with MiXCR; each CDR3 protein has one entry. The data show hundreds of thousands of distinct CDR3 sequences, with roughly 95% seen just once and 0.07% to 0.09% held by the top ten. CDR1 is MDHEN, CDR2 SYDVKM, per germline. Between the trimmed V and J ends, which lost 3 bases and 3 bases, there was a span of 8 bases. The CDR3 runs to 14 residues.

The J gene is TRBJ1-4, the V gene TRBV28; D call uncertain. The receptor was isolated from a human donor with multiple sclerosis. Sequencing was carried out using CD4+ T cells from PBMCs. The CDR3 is CASSLSQPNEKLFF. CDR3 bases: TGTGCCAGCAGTTTGTCCCAGCCTAATGAAAAACTGTTTTTT.